Presented here are 11 T cell receptor beta chains from one specimen sequenced in a study of blood T cell repertoires in COVID-19. TCRdb's table, derived via immunoSEQ multiplex PCR, lists solely in-frame clones and lacks some. This table holds roughly 300,000 clones, under 90% found once. Sequencing was performed on peripheral blood. These receptors were obtained from a woman in her sixties with active or convalescent COVID-19.

The chain recombines TRBV23-1 with TRBJ2-3; D ambiguous. TRBV23-1 is assigned to the ORF class and has an uncertain function. The CDR3 is 13 amino acids. V gave up 1 base and J gave up 2 bases, with 4 bases separating them. The CDR3 DNA reads TGCGCCAGCAGTCAATGGCCCACAGATACGCAGTATTTT. This sequence encodes CASSQWPTDTQYF.

This sequence joins TRBV7-6 and TRBJ2-7; perhaps TRBD2 as D (5 bases). Germline V lookup: CDR1 SGHVS, CDR2 FNYEAQ. This CDR3 contains 14 residues. The germline V and J ends were trimmed by 2 bases and 6 bases, with 14 bases remaining between them. The CDR3 DNA sequence: TGTGCCAGCAGCTTACAAGGCGGCGGGTCCGAGCAGTACTTC. This gives the protein CASSLQGGGSEQYF.

This sequence joins TRBV6-5 and TRBJ1-2, with TRBD1 matching over 9 bases. Losses at the gene ends were 5 bases for V and 6 bases for J; bases not matched to a gene: 10. The CDR3 extends over 15 amino acids. CDR1 MNHEY and CDR2 SVGAGI come from the germline V gene. CDR3 protein: CASSNTQGAMDGYTF. CDR3 DNA sequence: TGTGCCAGCAGTAACACACAGGGGGCGATGGATGGCTACACCTTC.

This clone was observed once. The chain couples TRBV19 to TRBJ2-1, with 11 positions matching TRBD2. Trimming removed 10 bases from V and 4 bases from J; junction bases left unmatched: 6. Germline-derived CDR1 and CDR2 are LNHDA and SQIVND (reference sequence). The CDR3 consists of 14 residues. The CDR3 loop is CATSSGRLYNEQFF. As DNA, the CDR3 is TGTGCCACCTCTAGCGGGAGGCTTTACAATGAGCAGTTCTTC.

J is TRBJ2-3 and V is TRBV5-1, with a possible D match to TRBD2 (5 bases). CDR1 is SGHRS, CDR2 YFSETQ, per germline. This CDR3 contains 16 residues. V lost 3 bases, J lost 4 bases, and 18 bases lay in between. CDR3 in DNA: TGCGCCAGCAGCTCTTGGGGTTACGTGAGGGCAGATACGCAGTATTTT. This encodes CASSSWGYVRADTQYF.

This chain connects TRBV13 to TRBJ2-5, with 7 bases fitting TRBD2. CDR1 PRHDT and CDR2 FYEKMQ come from the germline V gene (reference sequence). V dropped 2 bases and J dropped 3; count of bases not matched to a gene: 6. This CDR3 has 15 residues. The CDR3 here is CASSLLGEGEETQYF. CDR3 sequence (DNA): TGTGCCAGCAGCTTACTGGGGGAGGGAGAAGAGACCCAGTACTTC.

The CDR3 DNA reads as TGTGCCAGCAGTGCACTAGGGAGGACAGGGGACTATGGCTACACCTTC. Protein: CASSALGRTGDYGYTF. The chain links TRBV6-1 to TRBJ1-2; 9 bases align to TRBD1. J lost 3 bases, V lost 4 bases, and 9 bases had no gene match. The length of the CDR3 is 16 residues. CDR1 is MNHNS and CDR2 is SASEGT in the germline V gene.

The DNA for the CDR3 is TGTGCCAGCAGCTTACGAGGACTAGCGGGGGGGGGCACAGATACGCAGTATTTT. This encodes CASSLRGLAGGGTDTQYF. The rearrangement links TRBV7-2 to TRBJ2-3; 15 bases map to TRBD2. Germline CDR1 is SGHTA and CDR2 is FQGNSA. Germline trimming cut 2 bases from V and 1 base from J; bases unmatched to any gene: 4. CDR3 size: 18 residues.

The chain joins TRBV18 to TRBJ1-4; D remains ambiguous. The germline CDR1 and CDR2 sequences are KGHSH and LQKENI. The length of the CDR3 is 15 residues. V shed 0 bases and J shed 1 base, with 6 bases lying between them. CDR3 amino acids: CASSPPRVTNEKLFF. In nucleotides, the CDR3 is TGTGCCAGCTCACCACCGAGGGTAACTAATGAAAAACTGTTTTTT.

V gene TRBV6-5 combines with J gene TRBJ1-6; D uncertain. The germline V and J ends were trimmed by 4 bases and 7 bases, with 5 bases remaining between them. The CDR3 length is 12 residues. Germline CDR1 is MNHEY and CDR2 is SVGAGI. CDR3 DNA sequence: TGTGCCAGCAGTTTCCTAAATTCACCCCTCCACTTT. Amino acid sequence: CASSFLNSPLHF.

The gene calls are TRBV5-8 and TRBJ2-3; TRBD2 aligns across 11 bases. The CDR3 totals 14 residues. From germline, CDR1 is SGHTS and CDR2 YDEGEE. V lost 8 bases and J lost 1; bases outside the gene matches: 3. CDR3 nucleotide sequence: TGTGCCAGTGGGGGACTAGCGGGCACAGATACGCAGTATTTT. Amino acid sequence: CASGGLAGTDTQYF.